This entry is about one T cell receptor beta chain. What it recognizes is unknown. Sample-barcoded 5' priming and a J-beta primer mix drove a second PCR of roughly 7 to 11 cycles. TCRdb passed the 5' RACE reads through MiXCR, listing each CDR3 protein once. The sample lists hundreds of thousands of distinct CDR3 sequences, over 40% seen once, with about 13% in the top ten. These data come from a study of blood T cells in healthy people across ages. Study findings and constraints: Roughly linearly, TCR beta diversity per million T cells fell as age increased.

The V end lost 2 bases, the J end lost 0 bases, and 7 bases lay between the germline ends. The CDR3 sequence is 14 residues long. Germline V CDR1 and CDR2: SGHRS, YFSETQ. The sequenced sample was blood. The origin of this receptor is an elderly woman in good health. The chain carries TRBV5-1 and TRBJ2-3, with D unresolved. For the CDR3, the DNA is TGCGCCAGCAGCTTTGAAACCAGCACAGATACGCAGTATTTT. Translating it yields CASSFETSTDTQYF.